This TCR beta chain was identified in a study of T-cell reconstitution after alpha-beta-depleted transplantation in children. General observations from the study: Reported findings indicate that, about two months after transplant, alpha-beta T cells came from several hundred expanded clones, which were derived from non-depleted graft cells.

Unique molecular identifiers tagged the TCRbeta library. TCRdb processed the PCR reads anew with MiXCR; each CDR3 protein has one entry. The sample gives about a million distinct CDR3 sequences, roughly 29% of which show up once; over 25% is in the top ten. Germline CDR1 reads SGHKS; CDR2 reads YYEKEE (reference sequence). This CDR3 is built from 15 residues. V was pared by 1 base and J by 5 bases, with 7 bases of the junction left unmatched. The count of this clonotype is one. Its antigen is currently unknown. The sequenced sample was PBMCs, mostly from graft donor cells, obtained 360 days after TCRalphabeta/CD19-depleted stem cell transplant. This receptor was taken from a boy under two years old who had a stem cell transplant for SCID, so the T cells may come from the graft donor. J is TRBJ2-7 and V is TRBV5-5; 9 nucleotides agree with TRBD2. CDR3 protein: CASSLLASGEDEQYF. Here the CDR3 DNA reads TGTGCCAGCAGCTTGCTGGCTAGCGGGGAGGACGAGCAGTACTTC.